This T cell receptor (beta chain) was sequenced for a study of shared clonotypes between healthy human individuals. Study-level findings and limits: Sampling covered nothing but blood. Tissue TCR repertoires likely differ from those found in blood. Naive subsets generally had larger estimated richness than memory subsets.

Per germline, CDR1 LGHNA and CDR2 YSLEER. V lost 0 bases and J lost 2, with 9 bases in between. The CDR3 loop spans 15 amino acids. As for this clone: Its antigen is undetermined.

Method: immunoSEQ multiplex PCR; TCRdb's copy keeps in-frame clones and lacks some. This table has some 2,000,000 clones, approximately 95% appearing once. The material sequenced was naive CD4+ T cells sorted from blood. This sample's subset: CD45RA+ positively selected. The TCR originated in a man younger than 35 in good health. The rearrangement links TRBV4-3 to TRBJ2-3; D not resolved. CDR3 bases: TGCGCCAGCAGCCAAGATCTTAAAGACACAGATACGCAGTATTTT. Protein product: CASSQDLKDTDTQYF.